This is a list of T cell receptor beta chains from one sample in a study of T cell responses to AZD1222 COVID-19 vaccine. Sequencing used immunoSEQ multiplex PCR; TCRdb keeps in-frame clones, though not all of them. Among some 120,000 clones, about 90% were seen once, and the ten largest hold just under 10%. The sequencing here drew on peripheral blood, taken on day 0 of AZD1222 vaccination. The origin of the receptors is an adult in good health. Both conserved end residues are part of each CDR3. The D gene is left open where the match is weak.

d_call | v_call | cdr3_aa
NA | TRBV20-1 | CSATGNEQFF
NA | TRBV6-5 | CASSYISTTGELFF
NA | TRBV6-5 | CASSYGQASYGYTF
NA | TRBV28 | CASRVGSFYEQYF
NA | TRBV19 | CASSITSSSYEQYF
NA | TRBV6-5 | CASRDGGNTIYF
TRBD2 | TRBV7-9 | CASSPGGNYEQYF
TRBD2 | TRBV6-5 | CASRPPGLRGTQYF
TRBD1 | TRBV6-5 | CASRTGESHEQYF
TRBD2 | TRBV13 | CASSQLQAGGEETQYF
NA | TRBV6-5 | CASSNPAQGGTEAFF
TRBD2 | TRBV19 | CASSAGLTSGVFGGTDTQYF
NA | TRBV7-3 | CASSQAVIADPRGNNEQFF
TRBD2 | TRBV11-3 | CASSLGGTSYEQYF
TRBD2 | TRBV27 | CATRRGLAGASYGDEQYF
TRBD1 | TRBV6-2/TRBV6-3 | CASSRTGDYGYTF
TRBD1 | TRBV30 | CAWGRQGRSDTQYF
TRBD2 | TRBV5-1 | CASSARTSGRPDTQYF
NA | TRBV5-8 | CASSLDRKITSTDTQYF
TRBD2 | TRBV7-9 | CASSIGTSGREETQYF
TRBD2 | TRBV4-2 | CASSQSDSGGPYEQYF
TRBD2 | TRBV3-1/TRBV3-2 | CASSLRLAGGLTDTQYF
NA | TRBV9 | CASSVEWGLGTGELFF
TRBD1 | TRBV5-6 | CASSLGTGGGEQYF
NA | TRBV5-1 | CASSFLAGQGAGELFF
TRBD2 | TRBV15 | CATSRDRLAGDNEQFF
NA | TRBV19 | CASSMSNQPQHF
NA | TRBV6-2/TRBV6-3 | CASSDSYEQYF
NA | TRBV7-8 | CASSLAGRGAEAFF
TRBD1 | TRBV6-4 | CASIPPWDRVNTEAFF
TRBD2 | TRBV11-2 | CASSFSAGGYNEQFF
TRBD1 | TRBV6-1 | CASSEEGGTGYQPQHF
TRBD1 | TRBV4-1 | CASSPFRGQRLTEAFF